Following are 14 T cell receptor beta chains from one sample sequenced in a study of PD-1 blockade in classical Hodgkin lymphoma. This sample's time point: cycle 4 day 1 (C4D1), after 6 weeks of nivolumab. Every patient relapsed after autologous stem cell transplantation, and brentuximab vedotin exposure varied. Clones were sequenced by immunoSEQ multiplex PCR, and TCRdb holds only the in-frame ones, with some missing. The sample shows nearly 25,000 clones, 72% of them seen only once. Sequenced here: peripheral blood mononuclear cells (PBMCs), sampled before the fourth cycle of nivolumab. These receptors were obtained from a human donor with classical Hodgkin lymphoma.

This rearrangement joins TRBV18 to TRBJ1-1; tentatively, D is TRBD1 (5 bases). The germline V gene has CDR1 KGHSH and CDR2 LQKENI. Trimming removed 2 bases from V and 3 bases from J, with 7 bases in between. The CDR3 covers 13 residues. CDR3 coding DNA: TGTGCCAGCTCACCAATGGGGGACACTGAAGCTTTCTTT. Its protein product is CASSPMGDTEAFF.

J is TRBJ1-4 and V is TRBV11-3; TRBD1 is a possible D gene (6 bases). The CDR3 has 19 amino acids. Trimming stripped 2 bases from V and 1 base from J, with 20 bases between. Germline values: CDR1 SGHNT, CDR2 YENEEA. The DNA of the CDR3 is TGTGCCAGCAGCTTAAGAGGCGGAGGGGGTCAAGAAACTAATGAAAAACTGTTTTTT. It encodes CASSLRGGGGQETNEKLFF.

The J gene is TRBJ1-1, the V gene TRBV5-1, with D possibly TRBD1 on 6 matching bases. V was trimmed by 1 base and J by 6 bases, leaving 13 bases between them. The CDR3 consists of 14 residues. Germline V gene lookup returns CDR1 SGHRS and CDR2 YFSETQ. The CDR3 sequence: CASSLLKEGAEAFF. The CDR3, as DNA: TGCGCCAGCAGCTTGTTAAAGGAGGGGGCTGAAGCTTTCTTT.

The rearrangement uses TRBV4-2 and TRBJ2-5; perhaps D is TRBD1 or TRBD2 (7 bases each). The CDR3 has 19 residues. Germline CDR1 LGHNA, CDR2 YNFKEQ. With 0 bases removed from V and 9 bases from J, the gap between germline ends came to 29 bases. The CDR3 protein is CASSQDYPRGVAGGEAQYF. CDR3 DNA: TGTGCCAGCAGCCAAGATTATCCCAGGGGGGTAGCGGGCGGCGAGGCCCAGTACTTC.

A few counts support this clone. The V call is TRBV7-9, the J call TRBJ1-2; 8 nucleotides line up with TRBD1. This CDR3 has 15 amino acids. Germline-derived CDR1 and CDR2 are SEHNR and FQNEAQ (reference sequence). J gave up 0 bases and V 5 bases, and 5 bases lay outside the gene matches. The CDR3 sequence is CASSTQTGANYGYTF. In DNA form, the CDR3 reads TGTGCCAGCAGCACCCAGACAGGGGCTAACTATGGCTACACCTTC.

CDR3 in amino acids: CAWSRGEGNQPQHF. Written as DNA, the CDR3 is TGTGCCTGGAGTAGGGGGGAGGGGAATCAGCCCCAGCATTTT. The chain couples TRBV30 to TRBJ1-5, with D maybe TRBD1 (6 bases). The V end was cut by 2 bases, the J end by 4 bases, with 12 bases between. The V gene's germline CDR1 is GTSNPN and CDR2 SVGIG (reference sequence). This CDR3 comprises 14 residues.

This clone has a handful of counts. This chain uses TRBV2 with TRBJ1-2; 11 bases are a match to TRBD1. Germline V gene sequence: CDR1 SNHLY, CDR2 FYNNEI. Trimming cost V 6 bases and J 6 bases; bases outside gene matches: 6. The length of the CDR3 is 14 residues. In DNA, the CDR3 is TGTGCCAGCAGCCGGGACAGGGGGTGGGATGGCTACACCTTC. This sequence encodes CASSRDRGWDGYTF. The complete variable domain, with remaining parts taken from reference TRBV2 and TRBJ1-2, reads EPEVTQTPSHQVTQMGQEVILRCVPISNHLYFYWYRQILGQKVEFLVSFYNNEISEKSEIFDDQFSVERPDGSNFTLKIRSTKLEDSAMYFCASSRDRGWDGYTFGSGTRLTVV.

This clone has more than one count but fewer than ten. V and J are TRBV5-4 and TRBJ1-2; possibly TRBD1 for D (5 bases). Germline V gene lookup returns CDR1 SGHNT and CDR2 YYREEE (reference sequence). The CDR3 covers 15 residues. Deletions cut 1 base from V and 5 bases from J, with 15 bases between. The CDR3 DNA reads as TGTGCCAGCAGCTTGAGGGGAACGGCACTTTATGGCTACACCTTC. Protein: CASSLRGTALYGYTF. Based on the CDR3 plus reference TRBV5-4 and TRBJ1-2, the full variable domain is ETGVTQSPTHLIKTRGQQVTLRCSSQSGHNTVSWYQQALGQGPQFIFQYYREEENGRGNFPPRFSGLQFPNYSSELNVNALELDDSALYLCASSLRGTALYGYTFGSGTRLTVV.

This sequence joins TRBV19 and TRBJ1-5; a possible D gene is TRBD1 (5 bases). Between the trimmed V and J ends, which lost 7 bases and 2 bases, there was a span of 15 bases. There are 15 residues in the CDR3. The germline V gene has CDR1 LNHDA and CDR2 SQIVND (reference sequence). The CDR3 spells CASMYGTGGNQPQHF. The CDR3 DNA reads as TGTGCCAGTATGTACGGGACGGGGGGCAATCAGCCCCAGCATTTT.

This sequence joins TRBV28 and TRBJ2-5; 12 bases agree with TRBD2. Germline assignment: CDR1 MDHEN and CDR2 SYDVKM. V shed 3 bases and J 4 bases; nucleotides not matched to a gene: 9. The CDR3 covers 17 residues. CDR3 sequence (DNA): TGTGCCAGCAGTTTGGGAGCTAGCGGGGGGGGAAGAGAGACCCAGTACTTC. This gives the protein CASSLGASGGGRETQYF.

This chain links TRBV6-5 with TRBJ1-5; D unresolved. Deletions cut 0 bases from V and 8 bases from J, with 8 bases between. CDR3 size: 13 residues. Germline lookup yields CDR1 MNHEY and CDR2 SVGAGI. The CDR3 sequence is CASSYSGGEPQHF. The CDR3 DNA follows: TGTGCCAGCAGTTACTCGGGCGGGGAGCCCCAGCATTTT.

Concerning this clone itself: Other DNA variants within this sample encode the same CDR3. CDR3 region: CASSLELAGGRETQYF. The CDR3 DNA reads as TGTGCCAGCAGCTTGGAGCTAGCGGGGGGGCGAGAGACCCAGTACTTC. V and J are TRBV5-5 and TRBJ2-5; 12 nucleotides align to TRBD2. After removal of 0 bases from V and 4 bases from J, the junction contained 4 bases not matched to a gene. CDR3 length: 16 amino acids. The germline gives CDR1 SGHKS, CDR2 YYEKEE (reference sequence).

By share of the sample, this clone is medium-sized. The rearrangement joins TRBV6-6 to TRBJ1-5; D ambiguous. The length of the CDR3 is 16 residues. From germline, CDR1 is MNHNY and CDR2 SVGAGI (reference sequence). The ends were cut back, 6 bases at V and 1 base at J, with 16 bases in the middle. CDR3 residues: CASSPNPRLSNQPQHF. CDR3 bases: TGTGCCAGCAGCCCCAATCCCAGGTTGAGCAATCAGCCCCAGCATTTT.

V is TRBV4-1 and J is TRBJ2-7; D not resolved. CDR1 MGHRA and CDR2 YSYEKL come from the germline V gene. There are 14 residues in the CDR3. V was clipped by 0 bases and J by 4 bases, with 10 bases between them. CDR3 bases: TGCGCCAGCAGCCAAGAGAGTTGGAGATACGAGCAGTACTTC. Amino acids: CASSQESWRYEQYF.